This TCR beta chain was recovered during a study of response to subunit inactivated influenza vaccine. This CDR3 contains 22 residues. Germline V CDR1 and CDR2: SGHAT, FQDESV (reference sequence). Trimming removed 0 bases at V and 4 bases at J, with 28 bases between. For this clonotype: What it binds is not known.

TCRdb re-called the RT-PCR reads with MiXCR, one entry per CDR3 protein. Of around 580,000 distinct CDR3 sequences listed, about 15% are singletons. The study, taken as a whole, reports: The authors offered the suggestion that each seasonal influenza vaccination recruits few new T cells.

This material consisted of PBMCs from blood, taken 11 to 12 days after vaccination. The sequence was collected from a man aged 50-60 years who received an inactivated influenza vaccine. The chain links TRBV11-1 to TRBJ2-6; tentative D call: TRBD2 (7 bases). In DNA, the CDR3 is TGTGCCAGCAGCTTAGCGCGGTGGGAGGGGGAGACTAAACTTCTGGGGGCCAACGTCCTGACTTTC. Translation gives CASSLARWEGETKLLGANVLTF.